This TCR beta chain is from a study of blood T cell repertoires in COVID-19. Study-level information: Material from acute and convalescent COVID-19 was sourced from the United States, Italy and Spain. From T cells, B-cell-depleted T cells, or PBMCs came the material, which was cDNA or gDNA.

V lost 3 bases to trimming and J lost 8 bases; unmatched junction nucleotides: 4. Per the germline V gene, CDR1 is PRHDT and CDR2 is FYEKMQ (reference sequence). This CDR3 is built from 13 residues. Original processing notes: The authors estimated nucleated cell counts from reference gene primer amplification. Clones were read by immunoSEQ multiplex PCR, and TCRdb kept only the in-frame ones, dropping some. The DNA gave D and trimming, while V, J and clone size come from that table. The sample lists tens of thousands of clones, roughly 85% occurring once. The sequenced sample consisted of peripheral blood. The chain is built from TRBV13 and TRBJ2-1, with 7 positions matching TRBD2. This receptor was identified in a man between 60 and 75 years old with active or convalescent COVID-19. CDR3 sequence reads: CASSLRGRDEQFF. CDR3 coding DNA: TGTGCCAGCAGCTTGAGAGGGAGGGATGAGCAGTTCTTC.